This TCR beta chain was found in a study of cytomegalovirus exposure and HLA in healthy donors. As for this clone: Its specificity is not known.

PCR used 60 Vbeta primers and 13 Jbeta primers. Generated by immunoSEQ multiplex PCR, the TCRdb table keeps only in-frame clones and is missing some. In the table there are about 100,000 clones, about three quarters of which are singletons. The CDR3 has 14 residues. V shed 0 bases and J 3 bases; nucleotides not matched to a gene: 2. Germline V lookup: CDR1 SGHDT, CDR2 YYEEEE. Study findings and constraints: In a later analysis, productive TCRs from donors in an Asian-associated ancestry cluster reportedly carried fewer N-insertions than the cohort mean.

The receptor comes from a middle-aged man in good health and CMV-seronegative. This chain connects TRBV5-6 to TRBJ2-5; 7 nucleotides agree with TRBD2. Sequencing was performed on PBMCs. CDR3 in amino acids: CASSLAGGEETQYF. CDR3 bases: TGTGCCAGCAGCTTGGCGGGGGGAGAAGAGACCCAGTACTTC.